Presented here are 26 T cell receptor beta chains from one specimen sequenced in a study of graft-versus-host responses after intestinal transplantation. TCRdb's copy holds only in-frame clones and misses some; the assay was immunoSEQ multiplex PCR. The table includes roughly 60,000 clones, roughly 89% detected once. Sequencing used PBMCs, obtained 26 days after transplant. The receptors were gathered from a human patient who received an intestinal transplant, so some T cells may come from the graft donor.

The chain links TRBV6-1 to TRBJ1-5, with 7 bases identical to TRBD1. The junction had 9 bases not matched to a gene; V was cut back by 3 bases and J by 7 bases. The CDR3 covers 15 residues. In germline, CDR1 is MNHNS, CDR2 SASEGT. The CDR3 is CASSEADRDRQPQHF. CDR3 nucleotide sequence: TGTGCCAGCAGTGAGGCTGACAGGGATCGGCAGCCCCAGCATTTT.

This clone was observed a single time. CDR3 amino acids: CASIRPGMGTGELFF. For the CDR3, the DNA is TGTGCCAGCATCCGCCCAGGGATGGGGACCGGGGAGCTGTTTTTT. V is TRBV11-2 and J is TRBJ2-2; perhaps TRBD1 as D (5 bases). The V and J ends lost 7 bases and 5 bases respectively, with 17 bases between them. Germline CDR1 is SGHAT and CDR2 is FQNNGV. The CDR3 is made up of 15 amino acids. Full variable domain (remainder filled in from reference TRBV11-2 and TRBJ2-2): EAGVAQSPRYKIIEKRQSVAFWCNPISGHATLYWYQQILGQGPKLLIQFQNNGVVDDSQLPKDRFSAERLKGVDSTLKIQPAKLEDSAVYLCASIRPGMGTGELFFGEGSRLTVL.

The CDR3 reads CASSPTGDWGYTF. The CDR3, as DNA: TGTGCCAGTAGCCCGACAGGGGATTGGGGCTACACCTTC. This sequence joins TRBV19 and TRBJ1-2; 8 positions match TRBD1. V shed 6 bases and J 8 bases; nucleotides not matched to a gene: 8. The V gene's germline CDR1 is LNHDA and CDR2 SQIVND (reference sequence). This CDR3 spans 13 amino acids.

V is TRBV30 and J is TRBJ1-3; D may be TRBD1 (6 bases). Trimming removed 3 bases from V and 4 bases from J, with 19 bases in between. The V gene's germline CDR1 is GTSNPN and CDR2 SVGIG (reference sequence). The CDR3 sequence is 16 residues long. CDR3 DNA sequence: TGTGCCTGGAGCTACTCCCTACCACAGGGAGGAAACACCATATATTTT. This codes for CAWSYSLPQGGNTIYF.

This chain connects TRBV4-3 to TRBJ1-1, with TRBD1 as a possible D gene (5 bases). The length of the CDR3 is 16 residues. From germline, CDR1 is LGHNA and CDR2 YSLEER. The V end lost 0 bases, the J end lost 0 bases, and 11 bases lay between the germline ends. The CDR3 bases are TGCGCCAGCAGCCAAGATTGGGGCGAGCTGAACACTGAAGCTTTCTTT. Protein: CASSQDWGELNTEAFF.

The chain carries TRBV4-1 and TRBJ2-1, with D tentatively TRBD1 (6 bases). The V and J ends lost 10 bases and 2 bases respectively, with 9 bases between them. Germline V CDR1 and CDR2: MGHRA, YSYEKL. The CDR3 spans 12 residues. CDR3 protein: CATRGTYNEQFF. For the CDR3, the DNA is TGCGCCACCAGGGGCACCTACAATGAGCAGTTCTTC.

This clone has only one observation. The V gene is TRBV19, the J gene TRBJ1-2; 7 positions agree with TRBD1. Trimming at V came to 5 bases and at J to 4 bases, leaving 10 bases not matched to a gene. The CDR3 loop spans 15 amino acids. Germline V gives CDR1 LNHDA, CDR2 SQIVND (reference sequence). DNA of the CDR3: TGTGCCAGTAGTTTACAAGGGGGCGCAAGCTATGGCTACACCTTC. Translated, it gives CASSLQGGASYGYTF.

The V and J genes are TRBV6-5 and TRBJ2-1; TRBD2 aligns across 7 bases. The length of the CDR3 is 12 residues. J lost 7 bases, V lost 8 bases, and 5 bases had no gene match. Germline CDR1 is MNHEY and CDR2 is SVGAGI. The chain's CDR3 is CASGLLANEQFF. The CDR3 DNA reads TGTGCCAGCGGCTTACTAGCGAATGAGCAGTTCTTC.

The gene calls are TRBV28 and TRBJ1-5, with D perhaps TRBD1 (6 bases). CDR3 size: 15 residues. Germline V lookup: CDR1 MDHEN, CDR2 SYDVKM. With 2 bases removed from V and 7 bases from J, the gap between germline ends came to 15 bases. The CDR3 here is CASSLSFGGEQPQHF. The CDR3 region has the DNA TGTGCCAGCAGTTTAAGCTTTGGGGGCGAGCAGCCCCAGCATTTT.

The rearrangement uses TRBV28 and TRBJ2-1; possible D gene TRBD1, 6 bases. The CDR3 is 14 residues long. CDR1 is MDHEN and CDR2 is SYDVKM in the germline V gene. V shed 4 bases and J shed 9 bases, with 16 bases lying between them. CDR3 region: CASSWQGPRGEQFF. The CDR3 coding sequence is TGTGCCAGCAGTTGGCAGGGGCCCAGGGGTGAGCAGTTCTTC.

The chain employs TRBV19 and TRBJ1-1; D perhaps matches TRBD1 (5 bases). CDR1 is LNHDA, CDR2 SQIVND, per germline (reference sequence). CDR3 length: 13 amino acids. Trimming removed 5 bases from V and 11 bases from J, with 18 bases in between. CDR3 coding DNA: TGTGCCAGTAGTCCCGAAGCCGACAGTGTGGCTTTCTTT. This encodes CASSPEADSVAFF.

The chain combines TRBV19 with TRBJ2-7; 8 bases match TRBD1. V lost 5 bases and J lost 4; bases outside the gene matches: 7. This CDR3 comprises 14 residues. Germline lookup yields CDR1 LNHDA and CDR2 SQIVND (reference sequence). In DNA form, the CDR3 reads TGTGCCAGTAGTTTTTCGACAGGGGCGTACGAGCAGTACGTC. This gives the protein CASSFSTGAYEQYV.

The CDR3 coding sequence is TGTGCCAGCAGTTACGGGGGACAGGGGGGCACTGAAGCTTTCTTT. Its protein product is CASSYGGQGGTEAFF. The rearrangement uses TRBV6-6 and TRBJ1-1; TRBD1 matches 11 bases. The germline gives CDR1 MNHNY, CDR2 SVGAGI (reference sequence). V gave up 2 bases and J gave up 4 bases; unmatched junction bases: 3. CDR3 size: 15 residues.

The chain carries TRBV7-9 and TRBJ1-2, with D possibly TRBD1 on 5 matching bases. V shed 5 bases and J shed 7 bases, with 20 bases lying between them. Looked up from germline, CDR1 is SEHNR and CDR2 is FQNEAQ (reference sequence). This CDR3 has 15 residues. In DNA form, the CDR3 reads TGTGCCAGCAGCCACAGGTCCTTCGGGTTACGTGGCTACACCTTC. Amino acid sequence: CASSHRSFGLRGYTF. Together with reference TRBV7-9 and TRBJ1-2, the CDR3 gives the full variable domain: DTGVSQNPRHKITKRGQNVTFRCDPISEHNRLYWYRQTLGQGPEFLTYFQNEAQLEKSRLLSDRFSAERPKGSFSTLEIQRTEQGDSAMYLCASSHRSFGLRGYTFGSGTRLTVV.

The chain links TRBV5-5 to TRBJ1-6; D remains ambiguous. CDR1 and CDR2 (germline): SGHKS, YYEKEE (reference sequence). Trimming removed 0 bases from V and 8 bases from J, with 12 bases in between. The CDR3 covers 15 residues. The DNA of the CDR3 is TGTGCCAGCAGCTTGGCACCCGACTTGGATTCACCCCTCCACTTT. Translating gives CASSLAPDLDSPLHF.

The chain recombines TRBV2 with TRBJ2-2; 7 bases are shared with TRBD2. The CDR3 runs 14 residues. V was clipped by 5 bases and J by 5 bases; unmatched bases: 5. Germline V gene sequence: CDR1 SNHLY, CDR2 FYNNEI. The CDR3 DNA sequence: TGTGCCAGCAGTCAGCGGGACGGTACCGGGGAGCTGTTTTTT. Translating it yields CASSQRDGTGELFF.

The chain carries TRBV6-6 and TRBJ2-7; D might be TRBD1 (6 bases). V lost 8 bases, J lost 0 bases, and 11 bases lay in between. Per the germline V gene, CDR1 is MNHNY and CDR2 is SVGAGI (reference sequence). The CDR3 contains 13 residues. CDR3 nucleotides: TGTGCCAGCGAGGGGGTTGGCTCCTACGAGCAGTACGTC. It encodes CASEGVGSYEQYV.

This clone was seen once. The chain joins TRBV11-2 to TRBJ2-2, with TRBD1 identical over 8 bases. This CDR3 comprises 14 residues. Germline-derived CDR1 and CDR2 are SGHAT and FQNNGV. Trimming cost V 5 bases and J 4 bases; bases outside gene matches: 3. The CDR3 here is CASSRTGPTGELFF. DNA for the CDR3: TGTGCCAGCAGCCGGACAGGGCCCACCGGGGAGCTGTTTTTT. The variable domain in full, with the rest retrieved from reference TRBV11-2 and TRBJ2-2, is EAGVAQSPRYKIIEKRQSVAFWCNPISGHATLYWYQQILGQGPKLLIQFQNNGVVDDSQLPKDRFSAERLKGVDSTLKIQPAKLEDSAVYLCASSRTGPTGELFFGEGSRLTVL.

The CDR3: CASSYRESTGELFF. The CDR3 nucleotides read TGTGCCAGCAGTTACCGGGAAAGCACCGGGGAGCTGTTTTTT. J is TRBJ2-2 and V is TRBV6-5; possibly TRBD2 for D (5 bases). Germline V gene sequence: CDR1 MNHEY, CDR2 SVGAGI. V lost 2 bases, J lost 4 bases, and 8 bases lay in between. The CDR3 is 14 amino acids.

The chain couples TRBV7-8 to TRBJ2-7; tentatively, D is TRBD2 (5 bases). Trimming stripped 5 bases from V and 5 bases from J, with 22 bases between. Germline lookup yields CDR1 SGHVS and CDR2 FQNEAQ. The CDR3 length is 16 residues. CDR3 nucleotides: TGTGCCAGCAGCCCCCCGATTAGGACTTGGGCGGACGAGCAGTACTTC. Protein product: CASSPPIRTWADEQYF. Drawing the rest from reference TRBV7-8 and TRBJ2-7, the complete variable domain is GAGVSQSPRYKVAKRGQDVALRCDPISGHVSLFWYQQALGQGPEFLTYFQNEAQLDKSGLPSDRFFAERPEGSVSTLKIQRTQQEDSAVYLCASSPPIRTWADEQYFGPGTRLTVT.

The chain is built from TRBV7-8 and TRBJ2-7, with 7 bases lining up with TRBD1. The CDR3 covers 14 residues. V dropped 3 bases and J dropped 2; count of bases not matched to a gene: 4. The germline CDR1 and CDR2 sequences are SGHVS and FQNEAQ. The CDR3: CASSLPGQTYEQYV. CDR3 in DNA: TGTGCCAGCAGCTTGCCGGGACAGACCTACGAGCAGTACGTC.

J is TRBJ2-7 and V is TRBV7-9, with D possibly being TRBD1 (5 bases). Germline V lookup: CDR1 SEHNR, CDR2 FQNEAQ (reference sequence). The CDR3 has 13 residues. The V and J ends lost 1 base and 3 bases respectively, with 7 bases between them. The CDR3, as DNA: TGTGCCAGCAGCTTAGTAGGGGTCTACGAGCAGTACTTC. Translated, it gives CASSLVGVYEQYF.

This chain uses TRBV28 with TRBJ1-5; the match to TRBD1 covers 7 bases. The V and J ends lost 6 bases and 5 bases, in that order; junction bases with no gene match: 19. The length of the CDR3 is 18 residues. Looked up from germline, CDR1 is MDHEN and CDR2 is SYDVKM. Written as DNA, the CDR3 is TGTGCCAGCAGCCCCGGGACAGAAAATTGGGAAAATGATCAGCCCCAGCATTTT. It translates to CASSPGTENWENDQPQHF.

The V gene is TRBV11-2, the J gene TRBJ2-3, with 7 bases lining up with TRBD1. The CDR3 is made up of 16 amino acids. The germline V gene encodes CDR1 SGHAT and CDR2 FQNNGV. Trimming at V came to 0 bases and at J to 1 base, leaving 4 bases not matched to a gene. CDR3 region: CASSLDSGQGTDTQYF. For the CDR3, the DNA is TGTGCCAGCAGCTTAGATTCTGGACAGGGCACAGATACGCAGTATTTT.

The chain employs TRBV5-1 and TRBJ2-5; D is unresolved. Deletions cut 4 bases from V and 4 bases from J, with 11 bases between. This CDR3 has 13 residues. Germline loops: CDR1 SGHRS, CDR2 YFSETQ. This CDR3 is CASSAQDLETQYF. CDR3 nucleotides: TGCGCCAGCAGCGCCCAGGATTTAGAGACCCAGTACTTC.

The chain employs TRBV27 and TRBJ2-7, with 8 bases aligning to TRBD1. The V gene end was trimmed by 2 bases and the J gene end by 2 bases; junction bases not matched to a gene: 2. The CDR3 has 14 residues. The germline V gene has CDR1 MNHEY and CDR2 SMNVEV (reference sequence). CDR3 sequence reads: CASSLGRGPYEQYF. CDR3 nucleotides: TGTGCCAGCAGTTTAGGCAGGGGGCCCTACGAGCAGTACTTC.